This T cell receptor (beta chain) was identified in a study of technical replicates of blood from a handful of donors. Germline-derived CDR1 and CDR2 are SGHRS and YFSETQ. The CDR3 has 14 amino acids. The V gene lost 4 bases and the J gene lost 4 bases, with 14 bases spanning the gap. Repertoires were generated with immunoSEQ multiplex PCR, while TCRdb's copy carries only in-frame clones and drops some. The table has under 85,000 clones, 95% to 98% seen once. The clonotype was recovered from a human donor in good health. The chain couples TRBV5-1 to TRBJ1-1; D call uncertain. The sample taken for sequencing was T cells isolated from PBMCs. CDR3 amino acids: CASSPRAGSTEAFF. CDR3 sequence (DNA): TGCGCCAGCAGCCCTCGGGCTGGGAGCACTGAAGCTTTCTTT.